This T cell receptor beta chain was profiled in a study of cytomegalovirus exposure and HLA in healthy donors. V shed 8 bases, J shed 8 bases, and the junction held 6 bases outside the gene matches. CDR3 length: 12 amino acids. Germline V lookup: CDR1 MNHEY, CDR2 SMNVEV (reference sequence). Use of 60 Vbeta and 13 Jbeta primers characterized the PCR. Sequenced by immunoSEQ multiplex PCR; TCRdb stores in-frame clones only, minus some. Counted here are about 130,000 clones, under 85% occurring once; the ten biggest clones make up roughly 3.1%. The receptor comes from a man younger than 40 in good health and CMV-seronegative. This rearrangement joins TRBV27 to TRBJ1-2, with 9 bases fitting TRBD1. Source material: PBMCs. The CDR3 DNA is TGTGCCAGCTGGGACAGGGCGAGGGGCTACACCTTC. This encodes CASWDRARGYTF.